Each of the 25 T cell receptor beta chains below was sequenced from the same sample in a study of human T cells and chemical hapten exposure listed by TCRdb under 2021. This specimen's time point label, per the study, means: pre-sensitization, week 0. Per the publication, the treatment or condition label means: therapeutic diphenylcyclopropenone sensitization with weekly scalp DPC. Library method: RACE. Sequencing relied on a NextSeq 500. TCRdb's own reprocessing of the public reads used fastp at Q25 and MiXCR and kept productive beta chains. Every distinct CDR3 protein forms one entry, paired with its most common genes and DNA. This sample comprises some 360,000 distinct CDR3 sequences, 5.1% of them detected only once. Just over 2.5% of the sample comes from the top ten. Sample: whole blood, taken in connection with sensitization to the hapten diphenylcyclopropenone (DPC). The receptors stem from a woman in her forties or fifties with alopecia areata. Some clones in this sample may be carry-over from other donors' samples.

This chain joins TRBV7-8 and TRBJ2-7; no definite D call. The germline V and J ends were trimmed by 1 base and 4 bases, with 8 bases remaining between them. The CDR3 consists of 13 residues. Germline CDR1 SGHVS, CDR2 FQNEAQ. CDR3 protein: CASSLGSDYEQYF. The CDR3, as DNA: TGTGCCAGCAGCTTAGGATCAGATTACGAGCAGTACTTC.

This clonotype was counted a few times. The chain has TRBV3-1 and TRBJ2-7; 7 bases match TRBD1. Germline V lookup: CDR1 LGHDT, CDR2 YNNKEL (reference sequence). The CDR3 length is 13 residues. Trimming cost V 1 base and J 11 bases; bases outside gene matches: 8. This CDR3 is CASSQVGRGQEYF. The DNA for the CDR3 is TGTGCCAGCAGCCAAGTTGGAAGGGGGCAGGAGTACTTC.

This clonotype came up a few times. The chain is built from TRBV4-1 and TRBJ1-5, with 10 bases fitting TRBD1. This CDR3 contains 16 residues. Germline lookup yields CDR1 MGHRA and CDR2 YSYEKL. V shed 3 bases, J shed 3 bases, and the junction held 5 bases outside the gene matches. The CDR3 DNA sequence: TGCGCCAGCAGCCAGACAGGGGGCCTGTCCAATCAGCCCCAGCATTTT. Amino acids: CASSQTGGLSNQPQHF.

This clonotype was found many times. Written as DNA, the CDR3 is TGTGCCAGCAGCAGCACAGGGAACTCCTACGAGCAGTACTTC. It codes for CASSSTGNSYEQYF. The genes are TRBV6-2 or TRBV6-3 and TRBJ2-7; D is possibly TRBD1 (6 bases). Trimming took off 6 bases at V and 0 bases at J, with 12 bases between the two ends. This CDR3 contains 14 residues. CDR1 and CDR2 (germline): MNHEY, SVGEGT.

V and J are TRBV9 and TRBJ2-2; tentative D call: TRBD2 (6 bases). The CDR3 loop spans 16 amino acids. The germline V gene has CDR1 SGDLS and CDR2 YYNGEE. V was cut by 0 bases and J by 3 bases, with 12 bases left in between. CDR3 amino acids: CASSVDGRGDTGELFF. The CDR3 DNA sequence: TGTGCCAGCAGCGTAGACGGGAGAGGCGACACCGGGGAGCTGTTTTTT.

This clonotype was counted only a few times. This chain links TRBV12-3 or TRBV12-4 with TRBJ2-3; D unclear. The ends were cut back, 4 bases at V and 5 bases at J, with 7 bases in the middle. The CDR3 extends over 12 amino acids. The CDR3, as DNA: TGTGCCAGCAGTTCGCCGGTAGATACGCAGTATTTT. This sequence encodes CASSSPVDTQYF.

Many counts were recorded for this clonotype. This rearrangement joins TRBV12-3 or TRBV12-4 to TRBJ2-1, with 10 nucleotides matching TRBD2. The CDR3 is made up of 16 amino acids. Unmatched junction bases numbered 8, after V lost 4 bases and J lost 5 bases. The CDR3, as DNA: TGTGCCAGCAGTTCCCCCCTAGCGGGGGAAAACAATGAGCAGTTCTTC. Translated, it gives CASSSPLAGENNEQFF.

The CDR3 spells CATSGSGNEQFF. Here the CDR3 DNA reads TGTGCCACTAGCGGGAGTGGGAATGAGCAGTTCTTC. This chain joins TRBV19 and TRBJ2-1; the match to TRBD2 covers 10 bases. This CDR3 region has 12 residues. Trimming took 10 bases from V and 7 from J; bases not matched to a gene: 4. From germline, CDR1 is LNHDA and CDR2 SQIVND (reference sequence).

This clonotype was seen repeatedly, ten times or more. The chain links TRBV5-6 to TRBJ2-3; no clear D. Germline CDR1 SGHDT, CDR2 YYEEEE. V was cut by 3 bases and J by 4 bases, with 9 bases left in between. CDR3 length: 13 amino acids. In nucleotides, the CDR3 is TGTGCCAGCAGCTGGTGGGGTGCAGATACGCAGTATTTT. Its protein is CASSWWGADTQYF. The whole variable domain, remainder taken from reference TRBV5-6 and TRBJ2-3, is DAGVTQSPTHLIKTRGQQVTLRCSPKSGHDTVSWYQQALGQGPQFIFQYYEEEERQRGNFPDRFSGHQFPNYSSELNVNALLLGDSALYLCASSWWGADTQYFGPGTRLTVL.

This clonotype appeared many times. Written as DNA, the CDR3 is TGTGCCAGCAGTTTTCAGGGGGAAAACACCATATATTTT. Protein sequence: CASSFQGENTIYF. The chain joins TRBV6-5 to TRBJ1-3, with 7 bases aligning to TRBD1. The J segment lost 6 bases and the V segment lost 4 bases, leaving 3 bases of the junction unmatched. Germline V CDR1 and CDR2: MNHEY, SVGAGI. This CDR3 region has 13 residues.

V is TRBV7-9 and J is TRBJ1-1; D is ambiguous. The germline V gene has CDR1 SEHNR and CDR2 FQNEAQ (reference sequence). The CDR3 covers 13 residues. The V end was cut by 0 bases, the J end by 6 bases, with 8 bases between. In DNA form, the CDR3 reads TGTGCCAGCAGCTTAGCGAGCAGACCTGAAGCTTTCTTT. As protein: CASSLASRPEAFF.

This clonotype was observed many times. J is TRBJ1-2 and V is TRBV7-2, with D perhaps TRBD1 (6 bases). The CDR3 is 15 amino acids. CDR1 is SGHTA and CDR2 is FQGNSA in the germline V gene. V was pared by 2 bases and J by 1 base, with 11 bases between. The chain's CDR3 is CASSLRTAYNYGYTF. The DNA for the CDR3 is TGTGCCAGCAGCTTAAGGACAGCTTATAACTATGGCTACACCTTC. Filled out from reference TRBV7-2 and TRBJ1-2, the complete variable domain reads GAGVSQSPSNKVTEKGKDVELRCDPISGHTALYWYRQSLGQGLEFLIYFQGNSAPDKSGLPSDRFSAERTGGSVSTLTIQRTQQEDSAVYLCASSLRTAYNYGYTFGSGTRLTVV.

This clonotype was found many times. The chain carries TRBV2 and TRBJ2-3; D may be TRBD1 (6 bases). The germline gives CDR1 SNHLY, CDR2 FYNNEI. The CDR3 loop spans 15 amino acids. Trimming pared 6 bases from V and 2 bases from J, leaving 15 bases between. The DNA for the CDR3 is TGTGCCAGCAGGGCCCTAGGACAGCCCACAGATACGCAGTATTTT. It yields the protein CASRALGQPTDTQYF.

This clonotype was counted many times. The chain recombines TRBV29-1 with TRBJ2-3; TRBD2 is a possible D gene (5 bases). CDR1 and CDR2 (germline): SQVTM, ANQGSEA. V shed 5 bases and J shed 9 bases, with 12 bases lying between them. This CDR3 comprises 11 residues. This CDR3 is CSVPDSGTQYF. In DNA form, the CDR3 reads TGCAGCGTTCCGGACTCGGGGACGCAGTATTTT.

Many counts were recorded for this clonotype. The V and J genes are TRBV10-3 and TRBJ2-1; 11 bases line up with TRBD2. V lost 8 bases to trimming and J lost 7 bases; unmatched junction nucleotides: 7. The CDR3 sequence is 14 residues long. Germline-derived CDR1 and CDR2 are ENHRY and SYGVKD. The CDR3 bases are TGTGCCATCGGGGGGACTAGCGGTCGGAATGAGCAGTTCTTC. Amino acid sequence: CAIGGTSGRNEQFF.

This chain uses TRBV6-6 with TRBJ2-2; no clear D gene. The V end was cut by 5 bases, the J end by 7 bases, with 8 bases between. The germline gives CDR1 MNHNY, CDR2 SVGAGI (reference sequence). There are 12 residues in the CDR3. CDR3 sequence reads: CASSLVFGELFF. CDR3 nucleotide sequence: TGTGCCAGCAGTCTGGTCTTCGGGGAGCTGTTTTTT.

This clonotype was counted at least ten times. The chain links TRBV13 to TRBJ2-5; weak D call: TRBD1 (5 bases). The CDR3 has 14 amino acids. Germline lookup yields CDR1 PRHDT and CDR2 FYEKMQ (reference sequence). Trimming removed 5 bases from V and 2 bases from J, with 12 bases in between. CDR3 loop: CASSPVGPQETQYF. The CDR3 DNA reads TGTGCCAGCAGCCCCGTGGGGCCACAAGAGACCCAGTACTTC.

This clonotype occurred many times. J is TRBJ1-2 and V is TRBV24-1; weak D call: TRBD1 (5 bases). V was pared by 0 bases and J by 6 bases, with 10 bases between. Looked up from germline, CDR1 is KGHDR and CDR2 is SFDVKD. The CDR3 has 14 amino acids. CDR3 nucleotide sequence: TGTGCCACCAGTGATTTGCGCCAGGGTAATGGCTACACCTTC. Encoded protein: CATSDLRQGNGYTF.

This clonotype appeared a few times. The V gene is TRBV6-2 or TRBV6-3, the J gene TRBJ2-7, with 15 bases identical to TRBD2. The germline V gene encodes CDR1 MNHEY and CDR2 SVGEGT. CDR3 length: 17 amino acids. J lost 4 bases, V lost 5 bases, and 9 bases had no gene match. The CDR3 is CASSPTGLAGGFYEQYF. For the CDR3, the DNA is TGTGCCAGCAGTCCCACGGGACTAGCGGGAGGCTTTTACGAGCAGTACTTC.

This clonotype was seen repeatedly, ten times or more. V and J are TRBV12-3 or TRBV12-4 and TRBJ1-5; TRBD1 matches at 7 bases. The CDR3 totals 13 residues. The trim removed 7 bases at V and 6 bases at J, leaving 6 bases unmatched. The CDR3 reads CASTRDSGQPQHF. DNA of the CDR3: TGTGCCAGCACCCGGGACAGTGGTCAGCCCCAGCATTTT.

This clonotype was seen ten or more times. The J gene is TRBJ2-7, the V gene TRBV27; D unresolved. Looked up from germline, CDR1 is MNHEY and CDR2 is SMNVEV (reference sequence). Trimming took 0 bases from V and 1 from J, leaving 10 bases between them. The CDR3 covers 15 residues. The CDR3 DNA sequence: TGTGCCAGCAGTTTATCAGCCCCCAGGTCCTACGAGCAGTACTTC. Translation gives CASSLSAPRSYEQYF.

This clonotype was picked up a small number of times. The chain recombines TRBV5-6 with TRBJ1-5, with 7 bases identical to TRBD1. With 5 bases clipped from V and 5 bases from J, the junction kept 10 bases outside the gene matches. CDR1 and CDR2 (germline): SGHDT, YYEEEE. This CDR3 comprises 15 residues. In nucleotides, the CDR3 is TGTGCCAGCAGAGCCACAACAGGGGAGGATCAGCCCCAGCATTTT. It encodes CASRATTGEDQPQHF.

This clonotype was picked up many times. This chain uses TRBV25-1 with TRBJ2-7; TRBD2 agrees at 8 bases. Germline V gene lookup returns CDR1 MGHDK and CDR2 SYGVNS. The CDR3 is made up of 14 amino acids. With 2 bases clipped from V and 6 bases from J, the junction kept 6 bases outside the gene matches. The CDR3 here is CASSEAGTRGEQYF. Written as DNA, the CDR3 is TGTGCCAGCAGTGAAGCCGGGACTAGAGGCGAGCAGTACTTC.

This clonotype was recorded many times. The chain uses TRBV11-3 and TRBJ2-2, with D hard to call. V shed 0 bases and J shed 6 bases, with 8 bases lying between them. The CDR3 totals 14 residues. In germline, CDR1 is SGHNT, CDR2 YENEEA. CDR3 nucleotides: TGTGCCAGCAGCTTAGATCGTATATCCGGGGAGCTGTTTTTT. Amino acid sequence: CASSLDRISGELFF.

This clonotype has a handful of counts. V usage is TRBV3-1 and J usage is TRBJ2-7; 7 nucleotides align to TRBD1. CDR1 and CDR2 from the germline V gene are LGHDT and YNNKEL (reference sequence). This CDR3 has 13 residues. The V gene end was trimmed by 6 bases and the J gene end by 1 base; junction bases not matched to a gene: 3. CDR3 region: CASRVTGSYEQYF. The CDR3 nucleotides are TGTGCCAGCAGGGTGACAGGGTCCTACGAGCAGTACTTC.